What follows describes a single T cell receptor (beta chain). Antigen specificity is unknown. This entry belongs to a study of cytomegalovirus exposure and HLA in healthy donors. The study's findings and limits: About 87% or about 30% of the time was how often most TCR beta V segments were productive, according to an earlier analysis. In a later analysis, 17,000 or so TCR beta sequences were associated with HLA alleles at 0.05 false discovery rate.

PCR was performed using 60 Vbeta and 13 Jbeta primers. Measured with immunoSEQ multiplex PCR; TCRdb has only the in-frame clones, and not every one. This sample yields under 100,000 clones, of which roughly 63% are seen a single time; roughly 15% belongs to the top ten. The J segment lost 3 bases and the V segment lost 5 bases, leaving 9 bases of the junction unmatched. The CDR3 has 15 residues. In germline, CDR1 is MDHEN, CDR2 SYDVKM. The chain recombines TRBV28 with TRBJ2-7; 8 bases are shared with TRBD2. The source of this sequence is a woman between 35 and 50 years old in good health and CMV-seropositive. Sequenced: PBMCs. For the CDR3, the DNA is TGTGCCAGCAGTGTGGACGCGGCGGGAGGCTACGAGCAGTACTTC. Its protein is CASSVDAAGGYEQYF.